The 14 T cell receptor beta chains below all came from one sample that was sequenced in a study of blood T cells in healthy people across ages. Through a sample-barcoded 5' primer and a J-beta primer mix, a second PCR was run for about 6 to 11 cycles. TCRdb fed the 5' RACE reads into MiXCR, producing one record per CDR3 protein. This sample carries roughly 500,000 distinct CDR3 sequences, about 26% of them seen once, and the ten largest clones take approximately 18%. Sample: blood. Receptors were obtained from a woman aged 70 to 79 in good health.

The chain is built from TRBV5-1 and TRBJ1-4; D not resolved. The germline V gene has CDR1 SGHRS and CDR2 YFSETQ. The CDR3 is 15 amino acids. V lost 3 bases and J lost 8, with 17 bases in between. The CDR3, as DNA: TGCGCCAGCAGCTCGGGAGACGGGGTAGGGGAAAAACTGTTTTTT. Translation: CASSSGDGVGEKLFF.

The CDR3 nucleotides read TGTGCCTGGAGTGTCAGGCACCGGGCGTACACTGAAGCTTTCTTT. Translating it yields CAWSVRHRAYTEAFF. This chain joins TRBV30 and TRBJ1-1, with D uncertain. Germline V gene lookup returns CDR1 GTSNPN and CDR2 SVGIG (reference sequence). The CDR3 is 15 amino acids. Trimming removed 0 bases from V and 3 bases from J, with 14 bases in between.

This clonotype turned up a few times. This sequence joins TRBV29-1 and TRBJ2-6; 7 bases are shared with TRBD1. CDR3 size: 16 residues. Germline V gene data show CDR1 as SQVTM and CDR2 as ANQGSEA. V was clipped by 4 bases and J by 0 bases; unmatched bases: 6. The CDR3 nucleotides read TGCAGCGTTGTAGACAGGGTATTCTCTGGGGCCAACGTCCTGACTTTC. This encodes CSVVDRVFSGANVLTF.

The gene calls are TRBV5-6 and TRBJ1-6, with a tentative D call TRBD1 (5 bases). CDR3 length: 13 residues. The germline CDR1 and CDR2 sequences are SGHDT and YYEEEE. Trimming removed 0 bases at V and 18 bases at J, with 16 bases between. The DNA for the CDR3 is TGTGCCAGCAGCTTGGGGCCGGGACCTCTGTCCCACTTT. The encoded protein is CASSLGPGPLSHF.

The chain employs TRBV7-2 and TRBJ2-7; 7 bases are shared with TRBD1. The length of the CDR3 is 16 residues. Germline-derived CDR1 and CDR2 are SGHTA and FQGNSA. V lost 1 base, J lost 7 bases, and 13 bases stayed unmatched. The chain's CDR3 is CASSLEGPRQGLEQYF. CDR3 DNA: TGTGCCAGCAGCTTAGAGGGGCCGCGACAGGGTCTGGAGCAGTACTTC.

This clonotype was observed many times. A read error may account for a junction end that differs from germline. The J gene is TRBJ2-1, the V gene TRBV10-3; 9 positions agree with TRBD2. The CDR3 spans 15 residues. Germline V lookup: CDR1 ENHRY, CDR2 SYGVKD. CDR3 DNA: TGTGCCATCAGTGAGGGACTAGCGATCTACAATGAGCAGTTCTTT. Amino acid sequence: CAISEGLAIYNEQFF.

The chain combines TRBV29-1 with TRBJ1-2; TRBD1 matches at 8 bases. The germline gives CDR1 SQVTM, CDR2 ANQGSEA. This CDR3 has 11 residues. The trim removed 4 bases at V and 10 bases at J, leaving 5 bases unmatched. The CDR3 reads CSVGQDRDYTF. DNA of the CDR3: TGCAGCGTTGGTCAGGACAGGGACTACACCTTC.

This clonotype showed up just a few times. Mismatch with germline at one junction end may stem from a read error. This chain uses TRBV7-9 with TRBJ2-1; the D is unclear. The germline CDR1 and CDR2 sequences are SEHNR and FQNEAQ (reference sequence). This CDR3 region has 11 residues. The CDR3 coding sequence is TGTGCCAGCAGCCCCCAGGTTGGATCGTACTTC. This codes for CASSPQVGSYF.

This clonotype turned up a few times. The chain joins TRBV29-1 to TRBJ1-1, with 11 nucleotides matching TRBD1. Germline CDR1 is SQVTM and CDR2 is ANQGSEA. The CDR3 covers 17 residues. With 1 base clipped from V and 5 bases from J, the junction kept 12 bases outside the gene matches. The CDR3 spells CSVEGFRGGTGGTEAFF. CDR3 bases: TGCAGCGTTGAAGGATTTCGGGGCGGGACAGGGGGAACTGAAGCTTTCTTT. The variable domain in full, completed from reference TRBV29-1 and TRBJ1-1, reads SAVISQKPSRDICQRGTSLTIQCQVDSQVTMMFWYRQQPGQSLTLIATANQGSEATYESGFVIDKFPISRPNLTFSTLTVSNMSPEDSSIYLCSVEGFRGGTGGTEAFFGQGTRLTVV.

CDR3: CASNPFLSGRSYNEQFF. The DNA of the CDR3 is TGTGCCAGCAATCCTTTCCTCAGCGGGCGTTCCTACAATGAGCAGTTCTTC. This chain uses TRBV2 with TRBJ2-1; D may be TRBD2 (6 bases). The germline CDR1 and CDR2 sequences are SNHLY and FYNNEI. V gave up 7 bases and J gave up 1 base, with 20 bases separating them. The CDR3 is 17 amino acids.

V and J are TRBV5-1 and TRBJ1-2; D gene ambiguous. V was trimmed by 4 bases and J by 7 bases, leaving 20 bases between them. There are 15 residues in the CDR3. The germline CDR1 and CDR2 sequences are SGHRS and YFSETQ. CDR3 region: CASSPPGSLRGGYTF. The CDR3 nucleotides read TGCGCCAGCAGCCCTCCGGGATCCCTAAGAGGTGGCTACACCTTC.

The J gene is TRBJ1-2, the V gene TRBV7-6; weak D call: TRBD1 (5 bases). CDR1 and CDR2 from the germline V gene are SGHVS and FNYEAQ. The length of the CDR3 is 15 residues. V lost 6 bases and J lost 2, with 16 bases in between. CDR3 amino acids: CASSQGAGRNYGYTF. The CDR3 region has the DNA TGTGCCAGCAGTCAAGGGGCGGGAAGAAACTATGGCTACACCTTC.

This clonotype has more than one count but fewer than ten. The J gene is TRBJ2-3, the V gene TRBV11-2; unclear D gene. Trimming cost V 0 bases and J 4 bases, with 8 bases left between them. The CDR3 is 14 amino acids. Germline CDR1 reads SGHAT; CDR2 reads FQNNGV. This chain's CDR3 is CASSLDRLSDTQYF. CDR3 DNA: TGTGCCAGCAGCTTAGACCGGTTGTCAGATACGCAGTATTTT.

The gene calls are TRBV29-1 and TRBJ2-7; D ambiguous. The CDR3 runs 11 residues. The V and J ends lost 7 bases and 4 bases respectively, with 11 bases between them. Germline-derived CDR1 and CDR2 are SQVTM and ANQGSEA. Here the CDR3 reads CSAVLLYEQYF. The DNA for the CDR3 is TGCAGCGCCGTTCTCCTTTACGAGCAGTACTTC.